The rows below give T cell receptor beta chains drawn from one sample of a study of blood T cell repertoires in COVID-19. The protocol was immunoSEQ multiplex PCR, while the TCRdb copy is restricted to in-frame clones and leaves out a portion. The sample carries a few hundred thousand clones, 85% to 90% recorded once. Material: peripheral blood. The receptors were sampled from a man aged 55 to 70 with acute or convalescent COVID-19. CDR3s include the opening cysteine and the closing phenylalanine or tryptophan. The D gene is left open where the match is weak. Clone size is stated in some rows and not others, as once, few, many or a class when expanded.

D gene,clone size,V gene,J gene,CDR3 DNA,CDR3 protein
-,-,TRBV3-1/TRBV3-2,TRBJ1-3,TGTGCCAGCAGCCAAGATCCTAGCTCTGGAAACACCATATATTTT,CASSQDPSSGNTIYF
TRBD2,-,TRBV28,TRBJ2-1,TGTGCCAGCAGCTTCTTGGCGGGAGCGACTGAGGAGCAGTTCTTC,CASSFLAGATEEQFF
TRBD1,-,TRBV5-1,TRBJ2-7,TGCGCCAGCAGTTCTCCCGGGACAGGGTCCTCCTACGAGCAGTACTTC,CASSSPGTGSSYEQYF
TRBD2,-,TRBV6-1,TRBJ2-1,TGTGCCAGCAGTGATCAAAGCCGGCTAGCGGGAGGGTGGAATGAGCAGTTCTTC,CASSDQSRLAGGWNEQFF
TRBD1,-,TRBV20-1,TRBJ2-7,TGCAGTGCTAGTTCAACTAGAGGGACAGGGATCTACGAGCAGTACTTC,CSASSTRGTGIYEQYF
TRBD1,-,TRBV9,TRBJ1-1,TGTGCCAGCAGCTCACGACAGGGTCCGAACACTGAAGCTTTCTTT,CASSSRQGPNTEAFF
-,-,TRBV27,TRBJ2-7,TGTGCCACCAACCATCGGGACTTCTACGAGCAGTACTTC,CATNHRDFYEQYF
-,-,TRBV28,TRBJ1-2,TGTGCCAGCAGTCTAGTGGGGGGTGGCTACACCTTC,CASSLVGGGYTF
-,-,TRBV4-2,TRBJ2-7,TGTGCCAGCAGCCAAGTGTTCACAGGCGAACCCTACTACGAGCAGTACTTC,CASSQVFTGEPYYEQYF
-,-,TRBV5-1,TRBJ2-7,TGCGCCAGCAGCTTGGGGTTTTCTAGCGAATCCTACGAGCAGTACTTC,CASSLGFSSESYEQYF
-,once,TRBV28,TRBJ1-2,TGTGCCAGCAGTTTAGAGGCTTTCGGGGGCTACACCTTC,CASSLEAFGGYTF
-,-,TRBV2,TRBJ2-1,TGTGCCAGCACCCCTCAAGGGGTTGAGCAGTTCTTC,CASTPQGVEQFF
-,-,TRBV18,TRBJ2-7,TGTGCCAGCTCACTATCCTACGAGCAGTACTTC,CASSLSYEQYF
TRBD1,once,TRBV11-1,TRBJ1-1,TGTGCCAGCACCACGGACAGGAGCGGTACTGAAGCTTTCTTT,CASTTDRSGTEAFF
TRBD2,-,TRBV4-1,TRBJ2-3,TGCGCCAGCAGTCGACTAGCGGGTGCCATGAATACGCAGTATTTT,CASSRLAGAMNTQYF
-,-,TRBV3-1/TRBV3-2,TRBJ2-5,TGTGCCAGCAGCCAACCATCAGGGGTGGGGACCCAGTACTTC,CASSQPSGVGTQYF
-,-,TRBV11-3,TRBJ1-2,TGTGCCAGCAGCTTAGATCTGGGGCAGTCCTCAGGCTACACCTTC,CASSLDLGQSSGYTF
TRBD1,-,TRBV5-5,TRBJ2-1,TGTGCCAGCAGCTTTCAGGGGGCAGGGAATGAGCAGTTCTTC,CASSFQGAGNEQFF
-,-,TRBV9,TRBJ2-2,TGTGCCAGCAGCGCGCAGGGTATGAGTGCCGGGGAGCTGTTTTTT,CASSAQGMSAGELFF
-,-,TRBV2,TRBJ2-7,TGTGCCAGCAGTGATATCACCTGGGCCTCCTACGAGCAGTACTTC,CASSDITWASYEQYF
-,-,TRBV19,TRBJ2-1,TGTGCCAGTAGTCCCGGGAGAGGGAGTGAGCAGTTCTTC,CASSPGRGSEQFF
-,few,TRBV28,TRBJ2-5,TGTGCCAGCAGTTTAAACGGAGAGACCCAGTACTTC,CASSLNGETQYF
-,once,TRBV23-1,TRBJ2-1,TGCGCCAGCACCGACAGGGACTGCAATGAGCAGTTCTTC,CASTDRDCNEQFF
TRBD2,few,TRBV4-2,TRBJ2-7,TGTGCCAGCAGCCAAGCAGGTCGGCCGGGGACTAACTCCTACGAGCAGTACTTC,CASSQAGRPGTNSYEQYF
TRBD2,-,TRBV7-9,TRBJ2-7,TGTGCCAGCAGCCCCAGCCCCCTAGCGGGTGGTTCCTACGAGCAGTACTTC,CASSPSPLAGGSYEQYF
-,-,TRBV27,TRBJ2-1,TGTGCCAGCAGTCCCGACGGAGTATACAATGAGCAGTTCTTC,CASSPDGVYNEQFF